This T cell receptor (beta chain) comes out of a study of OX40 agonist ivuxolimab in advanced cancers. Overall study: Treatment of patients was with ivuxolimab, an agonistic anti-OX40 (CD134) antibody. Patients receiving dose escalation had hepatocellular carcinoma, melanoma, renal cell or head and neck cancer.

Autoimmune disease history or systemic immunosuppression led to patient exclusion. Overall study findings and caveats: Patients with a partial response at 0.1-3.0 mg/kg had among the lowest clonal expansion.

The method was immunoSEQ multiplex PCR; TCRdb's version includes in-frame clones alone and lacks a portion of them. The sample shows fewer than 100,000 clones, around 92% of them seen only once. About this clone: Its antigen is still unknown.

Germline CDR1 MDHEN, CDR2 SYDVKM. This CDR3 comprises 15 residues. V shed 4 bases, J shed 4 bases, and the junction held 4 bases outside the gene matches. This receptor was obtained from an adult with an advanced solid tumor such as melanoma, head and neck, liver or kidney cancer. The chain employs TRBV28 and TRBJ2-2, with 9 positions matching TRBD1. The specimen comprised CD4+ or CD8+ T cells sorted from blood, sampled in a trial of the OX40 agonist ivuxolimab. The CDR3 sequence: CASSSRDRATGELFF. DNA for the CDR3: TGTGCCAGCAGTTCCCGGGACAGGGCCACCGGGGAGCTGTTTTTT. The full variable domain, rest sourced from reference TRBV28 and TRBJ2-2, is DVKVTQSSRYLVKRTGEKVFLECVQDMDHENMFWYRQDPGLGLRLIYFSYDVKMKEKGDIPEGYSVSREKKERFSLILESASTNQTSMYLCASSSRDRATGELFFGEGSRLTVL.